A selection of T cell receptor beta chains follows, all from one sample in a study of blood T cells in healthy people across ages. TCRdb itself ran the 5' RACE reads through MiXCR, one entry per CDR3 protein. The sample carries about 1.5 million distinct CDR3 sequences, less than 45% recorded once. The specimen was blood. Receptor source: a woman between 18 and 29 years old in good health. Each CDR3 is given with its conserved first and last residue. D genes are given only for firm matches. Not every row has a clone size; where given, it reads once, few, many or a size class.

v_call: TRBV6-5; d_call: TRBD1; j_call: TRBJ1-2; clone_size: .; cdr3_aa: CASSHYTGDYGYTF; cdr3_nt: TGTGCCAGCAGTCATTACACAGGGGACTATGGCTACACCTTC
v_call: TRBV7-9; d_call: .; j_call: TRBJ1-2; clone_size: .; cdr3_aa: CASSLVWQGNRWDGYTF; cdr3_nt: TGTGCCAGCAGCTTAGTATGGCAGGGAAACCGGTGGGATGGCTACACCTTC
v_call: TRBV20-1; d_call: .; j_call: TRBJ2-5; clone_size: .; cdr3_aa: CSARLEAPETQYF; cdr3_nt: TGCAGTGCTAGATTAGAAGCTCCGGAGACCCAGTACTTC
v_call: TRBV6-1; d_call: .; j_call: TRBJ2-5; clone_size: few; cdr3_aa: CASTSETQYF; cdr3_nt: TGTGCCAGCACTAGTGAGACCCAGTACTTC
v_call: TRBV20-1; d_call: .; j_call: TRBJ2-5; clone_size: .; cdr3_aa: CSAIGSRYENEETQYF; cdr3_nt: TGCAGTGCTATAGGGAGCCGATATGAGAACGAAGAGACCCAGTACTTC
v_call: TRBV7-9; d_call: .; j_call: TRBJ1-4; clone_size: .; cdr3_aa: CASSLARSSNEKLFF; cdr3_nt: TGTGCCAGCAGCTTAGCGAGGAGCTCTAATGAAAAACTGTTTTTT
v_call: TRBV20-1; d_call: .; j_call: TRBJ1-1; clone_size: .; cdr3_aa: CSARDHTRHMNTEAFF; cdr3_nt: TGCAGTGCTAGAGATCATACCCGGCATATGAACACTGAAGCTTTCTTT
v_call: TRBV11-1; d_call: .; j_call: TRBJ2-1; clone_size: few; cdr3_aa: CASSLGGERKKADEQFF; cdr3_nt: TGTGCCAGCAGCTTAGGTGGGGAGCGGAAAAAGGCAGATGAGCAGTTCTTC
v_call: TRBV4-2; d_call: .; j_call: TRBJ2-6; clone_size: few; cdr3_aa: CASSQDPDKSSGANVLTF; cdr3_nt: TGTGCCAGCAGCCAAGATCCAGATAAAAGCTCTGGGGCCAACGTCCTGACTTTC
v_call: TRBV4-3; d_call: .; j_call: TRBJ2-3; clone_size: .; cdr3_aa: CASSQDYAGGPERYF; cdr3_nt: TGCGCCAGCAGCCAAGATTACGCAGGAGGTCCAGAGCGGTATTTT
v_call: TRBV6-6; d_call: .; j_call: TRBJ1-1; clone_size: .; cdr3_aa: CASSDRSYAEAFF; cdr3_nt: TGTGCCAGCAGTGACCGGAGCTACGCCGAAGCTTTCTTT
v_call: TRBV18; d_call: .; j_call: TRBJ2-1; clone_size: .; cdr3_aa: CASSPSLSPNNEQFF; cdr3_nt: TGTGCCAGCTCACCATCTCTATCCCCTAACAATGAGCAGTTCTTC
v_call: TRBV4-1; d_call: TRBD2; j_call: TRBJ2-3; clone_size: .; cdr3_aa: CASRGSGGAGTQYF; cdr3_nt: TGCGCCAGCAGAGGTAGCGGGGGGGCAGGTACGCAGTATTTT
v_call: TRBV4-3; d_call: .; j_call: TRBJ1-5; clone_size: .; cdr3_aa: CASSQERDYYQPQHF; cdr3_nt: TGCGCCAGCAGCCAAGAGAGGGACTACTATCAGCCCCAGCATTTT
v_call: TRBV4-3; d_call: .; j_call: TRBJ2-3; clone_size: .; cdr3_aa: CASSQVGRKAYF; cdr3_nt: TGCGCCAGCAGCCAAGTGGGTCGAAAAGCGTATTTT
v_call: TRBV7-9; d_call: TRBD1; j_call: TRBJ2-7; clone_size: .; cdr3_aa: CASSLAGQEFKQYF; cdr3_nt: TGTGCCAGCAGCTTAGCGGGACAGGAGTTCAAGCAGTACTTC
v_call: TRBV7-2; d_call: TRBD2; j_call: TRBJ2-1; clone_size: few; cdr3_aa: CASSLAALGGGSYNEQFF; cdr3_nt: TGTGCCAGCAGCTTGGCGGCATTGGGGGGGGGCTCCTACAATGAGCAGTTCTTC
v_call: TRBV9; d_call: TRBD1; j_call: TRBJ1-1; clone_size: many; cdr3_aa: CASSANDRANTEAFF; cdr3_nt: TGTGCCAGCAGCGCTAACGACAGGGCCAACACTGAAGCTTTCTTT
v_call: TRBV6-5; d_call: .; j_call: TRBJ2-3; clone_size: .; cdr3_aa: CASRYRPWGSDTQYF; cdr3_nt: TGTGCCAGCAGGTACAGACCTTGGGGGAGTGATACGCAGTATTTT
v_call: TRBV27; d_call: .; j_call: TRBJ2-2; clone_size: .; cdr3_aa: CASSLVPSISGELFF; cdr3_nt: TGTGCCAGCAGTTTAGTCCCTTCCATCTCCGGGGAGCTGTTTTTT
v_call: TRBV6-5; d_call: .; j_call: TRBJ1-5; clone_size: few; cdr3_aa: CASSTGQGHQPQHF; cdr3_nt: TGTGCCAGCAGCACCGGGCAGGGTCATCAGCCCCAGCATTTT
v_call: TRBV12-3/TRBV12-4; d_call: .; j_call: TRBJ2-1; clone_size: few; cdr3_aa: CASSLTRGGYNEQFF; cdr3_nt: TGTGCCAGCAGTTTAACGAGAGGAGGCTACAATGAGCAGTTCTTC
v_call: TRBV20-1; d_call: TRBD1; j_call: TRBJ1-5; clone_size: .; cdr3_aa: CSAGDQGGNQPQHF; cdr3_nt: TGCAGTGCTGGAGACCAGGGGGGCAATCAGCCCCAGCATTTT
v_call: TRBV5-1; d_call: .; j_call: TRBJ2-5; clone_size: .; cdr3_aa: CASSASGQETQYF; cdr3_nt: TGTGCCAGCAGCGCCAGCGGGCAAGAGACCCAGTACTTC
v_call: TRBV9; d_call: .; j_call: TRBJ1-1; clone_size: .; cdr3_aa: CASSVTSGTTITEAFF; cdr3_nt: TGTGCCAGCAGTGTTACCTCCGGGACGACCATCACTGAAGCTTTCTTT
v_call: TRBV20-1; d_call: .; j_call: TRBJ2-5; clone_size: .; cdr3_aa: CSAPTRRGGEQYF; cdr3_nt: TGCAGTGCTCCGACTCGGAGGGGTGGTGAGCAGTACTTC
v_call: TRBV20-1; d_call: .; j_call: TRBJ1-2; clone_size: .; cdr3_aa: CSATGVFDYGYTF; cdr3_nt: TGCAGTGCTACAGGGGTTTTTGACTATGGCTACACCTTC
v_call: TRBV6-1; d_call: TRBD2; j_call: TRBJ2-1; clone_size: .; cdr3_aa: CASSEAVTGLAGYNEQFF; cdr3_nt: TGTGCCAGCAGTGAAGCGGTTACGGGACTAGCGGGCTACAATGAGCAGTTCTTC
v_call: TRBV4-2; d_call: .; j_call: TRBJ2-3; clone_size: .; cdr3_aa: CASSWDFSSTDTQYF; cdr3_nt: TGTGCCAGCAGCTGGGACTTCTCTAGCACAGATACGCAGTATTTT
v_call: TRBV29-1; d_call: .; j_call: TRBJ1-2; clone_size: .; cdr3_aa: CSVESELYGYTF; cdr3_nt: TGCAGCGTTGAGTCGGAACTCTATGGCTACACCTTC
v_call: TRBV11-3; d_call: .; j_call: TRBJ2-2; clone_size: .; cdr3_aa: CASSYHGTPTGELFF; cdr3_nt: TGTGCCAGCAGTTATCACGGGACACCCACAGGGGAGCTGTTTTTT
v_call: TRBV5-6; d_call: TRBD2; j_call: TRBJ2-1; clone_size: .; cdr3_aa: CASSPFGTSGTNKQFF; cdr3_nt: TGTGCCAGCAGCCCATTCGGGACTAGCGGGACAAATAAGCAGTTCTTC
v_call: TRBV11-2; d_call: TRBD1; j_call: TRBJ2-5; clone_size: few; cdr3_aa: CASSARDRGRLEQYF; cdr3_nt: TGTGCCAGCAGCGCCCGGGACAGGGGGCGCCTTGAGCAGTACTTC
v_call: TRBV11-2; d_call: .; j_call: TRBJ2-1; clone_size: .; cdr3_aa: CASSLGIYQETQFF; cdr3_nt: TGTGCCAGCAGCCTAGGGATCTACCAAGAGACCCAGTTCTTC
v_call: TRBV12-3/TRBV12-4; d_call: .; j_call: TRBJ2-4; clone_size: .; cdr3_aa: CASSVGAQSRSNIQYF; cdr3_nt: TGTGCCAGCAGCGTCGGGGCCCAATCTAGGAGTAACATTCAGTACTTC
v_call: TRBV30; d_call: TRBD2; j_call: TRBJ2-7; clone_size: .; cdr3_aa: CAWIDGTRRDNEQYF; cdr3_nt: TGTGCCTGGATAGACGGGACTAGGAGGGACAATGAGCAGTACTTC
v_call: TRBV12-3/TRBV12-4; d_call: TRBD1; j_call: TRBJ2-3; clone_size: .; cdr3_aa: CASTNPGTGVPDTQYF; cdr3_nt: TGTGCCAGCACCAACCCCGGGACAGGAGTCCCAGATACGCAGTATTTT
v_call: TRBV7-9; d_call: .; j_call: TRBJ1-1; clone_size: .; cdr3_aa: CASEKNLENTEAFF; cdr3_nt: TGTGCCAGCGAAAAAAACCTCGAGAACACTGAAGCTTTCTTT
v_call: TRBV12-3/TRBV12-4; d_call: TRBD1; j_call: TRBJ1-3; clone_size: .; cdr3_aa: CASRDRGRLVRNTIYF; cdr3_nt: TGTGCCAGCAGGGACAGGGGGCGGCTTGTCAGGAACACCATATATTTT
v_call: TRBV20-1; d_call: .; j_call: TRBJ2-5; clone_size: .; cdr3_aa: CSARLRALQETQYF; cdr3_nt: TGCAGTGCTAGATTGAGAGCCCTCCAAGAGACCCAGTACTTC
v_call: TRBV28; d_call: .; j_call: TRBJ1-5; clone_size: once; cdr3_aa: CASSLGSTGHQPQHF; cdr3_nt: TGTGCCAGCAGTTTAGGTTCCACAGGCCATCAGCCCCAGCATTTT
v_call: TRBV24-1; d_call: .; j_call: TRBJ2-3; clone_size: few; cdr3_aa: CATSDLEMPDTQYF; cdr3_nt: TGTGCCACCAGTGATTTGGAGATGCCAGATACGCAGTATTTT
v_call: TRBV6-2/TRBV6-3; d_call: .; j_call: TRBJ2-1; clone_size: many; cdr3_aa: CASSYASPGSYNEQFF; cdr3_nt: TGTGCCAGCAGTTATGCTAGCCCGGGGTCCTACAATGAGCAGTTCTTC
v_call: TRBV9; d_call: .; j_call: TRBJ2-7; clone_size: few; cdr3_aa: CASSVEGGSGYEQYF; cdr3_nt: TGTGCCAGCAGCGTCGAGGGTGGGAGTGGGTACGAGCAGTACTTC
v_call: TRBV7-8; d_call: TRBD2; j_call: TRBJ2-3; clone_size: .; cdr3_aa: CASSVSGSSDTQYF; cdr3_nt: TGTGCCAGCAGCGTTAGCGGGAGTTCAGATACGCAGTATTTT
v_call: TRBV5-1; d_call: .; j_call: TRBJ1-1; clone_size: .; cdr3_aa: CASSEPQNTEAFF; cdr3_nt: TGCGCCAGCAGCGAACCCCAGAACACTGAAGCTTTCTTT
v_call: TRBV6-6; d_call: TRBD1; j_call: TRBJ2-7; clone_size: few; cdr3_aa: CASSHLGQNYEQYF; cdr3_nt: TGTGCCAGCAGTCACTTGGGACAGAACTACGAGCAGTACTTC
v_call: TRBV15; d_call: TRBD1; j_call: TRBJ1-2; clone_size: few; cdr3_aa: CATSRAGQGAYGYTF; cdr3_nt: TGTGCCACCAGCAGAGCGGGACAGGGGGCCTATGGCTACACCTTC
v_call: TRBV7-2; d_call: .; j_call: TRBJ2-7; clone_size: many; cdr3_aa: CASSLEGGASYEQYF; cdr3_nt: TGTGCCAGCAGCTTAGAGGGGGGCGCATCCTACGAGCAGTACTTC
v_call: TRBV24-1; d_call: TRBD2; j_call: TRBJ2-1; clone_size: .; cdr3_aa: CATSDPGGLGYNEQFF; cdr3_nt: TGTGCCACCAGTGACCCCGGGGGACTAGGGTACAATGAGCAGTTCTTC
v_call: TRBV2; d_call: TRBD1; j_call: TRBJ1-2; clone_size: few; cdr3_aa: CASSEPGQGRQGYTF; cdr3_nt: TGTGCCAGCAGTGAACCTGGACAGGGAAGGCAGGGCTACACCTTC
v_call: TRBV20-1; d_call: .; j_call: TRBJ2-7; clone_size: few; cdr3_aa: CSARPGRNEEQYF; cdr3_nt: TGCAGTGCTAGGCCGGGACGCAACGAGGAGCAGTACTTC
v_call: TRBV5-1; d_call: TRBD2; j_call: TRBJ2-1; clone_size: .; cdr3_aa: CASREGGSSGNEQFF; cdr3_nt: TGCGCCAGCAGGGAAGGCGGGAGTTCGGGCAATGAGCAGTTCTTC
v_call: TRBV7-3; d_call: TRBD2; j_call: TRBJ2-1; clone_size: few; cdr3_aa: CASSKSLAGVLNEQFF; cdr3_nt: TGTGCCAGCAGCAAATCGCTAGCGGGGGTCCTTAATGAGCAGTTCTTC